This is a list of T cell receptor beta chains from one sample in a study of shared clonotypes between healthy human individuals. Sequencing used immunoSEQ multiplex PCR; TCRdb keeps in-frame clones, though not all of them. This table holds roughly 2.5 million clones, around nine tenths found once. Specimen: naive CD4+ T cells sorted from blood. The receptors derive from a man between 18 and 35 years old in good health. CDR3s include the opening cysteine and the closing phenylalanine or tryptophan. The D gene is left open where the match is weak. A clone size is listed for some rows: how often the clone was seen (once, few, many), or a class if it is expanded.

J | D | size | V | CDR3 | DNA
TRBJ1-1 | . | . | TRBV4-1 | CASSQDQHRTNTEAFF | TGCGCCAGCAGCCAAGATCAGCACAGAACAAACACTGAAGCTTTCTTT
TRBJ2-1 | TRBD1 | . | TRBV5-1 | CASSDRQGYNEQFF | TGCGCCAGCAGCGACCGACAGGGGTACAATGAGCAGTTCTTC
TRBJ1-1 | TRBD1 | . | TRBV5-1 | CASSLQGAKAFF | TGCGCCAGCAGCTTACAGGGGGCGAAGGCTTTCTTT
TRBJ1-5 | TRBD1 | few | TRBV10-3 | CATRGPDQPQHF | TGTGCCACCAGGGGGCCAGATCAGCCCCAGCATTTT
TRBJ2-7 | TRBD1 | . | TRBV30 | CAWSWGQGKVQQYF | TGTGCCTGGAGTTGGGGACAGGGAAAGGTGCAGCAGTACTTC
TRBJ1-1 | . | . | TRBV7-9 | CASSFGTVEGGTEAFF | TGTGCCAGCAGCTTCGGCACAGTGGAGGGAGGGACTGAAGCTTTCTTT
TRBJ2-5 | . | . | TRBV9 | CASSAGAREETQYF | TGTGCCAGCAGCGCCGGGGCGAGGGAAGAGACCCAGTACTTC
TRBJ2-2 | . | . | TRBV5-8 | CASSHGGPGELFF | TGTGCCAGCAGCCACGGTGGGCCCGGGGAGCTGTTTTTT
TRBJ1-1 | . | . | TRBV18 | CASSQGFTEAFF | TGTGCCAGCTCACAGGGATTCACTGAAGCTTTCTTT
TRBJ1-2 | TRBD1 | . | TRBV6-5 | CASSRNRGFYGYTF | TGTGCCAGCAGTCGGAACAGGGGGTTCTATGGCTACACCTTC
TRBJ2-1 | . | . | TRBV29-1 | CSFSSNEQFF | TGCAGCTTCTCATCCAATGAGCAGTTCTTC
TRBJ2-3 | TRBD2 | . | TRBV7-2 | CASSPGPAGGRTQYF | TGTGCCAGCAGCCCCGGCCCAGCGGGAGGGCGTACGCAGTATTTT
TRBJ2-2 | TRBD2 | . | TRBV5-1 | CASSFGRGGPDTGELFF | TGCGCCAGCAGCTTTGGGCGCGGGGGGCCAGACACCGGGGAGCTGTTTTTT
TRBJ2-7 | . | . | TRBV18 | CASSRGSSVDYEQYF | TGTGCCAGCTCACGGGGGAGTAGCGTCGACTACGAGCAGTACTTC
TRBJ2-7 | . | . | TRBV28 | CASSYPRRGYEQYF | TGTGCCAGCAGCTACCCGAGGAGGGGCTACGAGCAGTACTTC
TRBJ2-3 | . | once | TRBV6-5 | CASSLALATDTQYF | TGTGCCAGCAGCCTCGCTCTGGCGACAGATACGCAGTATTTT
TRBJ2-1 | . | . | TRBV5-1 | CASSSSGTTPEQFF | TGCGCCAGCAGCTCTTCCGGGACCACCCCCGAGCAGTTCTTC
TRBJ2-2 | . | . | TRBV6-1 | CASRPLNTGELFF | TGTGCCAGCAGACCATTGAACACCGGGGAGCTGTTTTTT
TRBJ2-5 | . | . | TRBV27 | CASSLSARRQETQYF | TGTGCCAGCAGTTTATCGGCCCGGAGGCAAGAGACCCAGTACTTC
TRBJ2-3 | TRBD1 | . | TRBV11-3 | CASSPLGAGGADTQYF | TGTGCCAGCAGCCCCCTCGGGGCAGGGGGCGCGGATACGCAGTATTTT
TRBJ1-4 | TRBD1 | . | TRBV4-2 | CASSQGTGVEKLFF | TGTGCCAGCAGCCAAGGGACAGGGGTTGAAAAACTGTTTTTT
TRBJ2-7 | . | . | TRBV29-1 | CSVAPGLASYEQYF | TGCAGCGTTGCGCCTGGGCTAGCCTCCTACGAGCAGTACTTC
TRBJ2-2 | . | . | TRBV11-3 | CASSLGGETGELFF | TGTGCCAGCAGCTTAGGGGGGGAAACCGGGGAGCTGTTTTTT
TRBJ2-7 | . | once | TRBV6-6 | CASSYSGTKDYEQYF | TGTGCCAGCAGTTACTCGGGGACAAAGGACTACGAGCAGTACTTC
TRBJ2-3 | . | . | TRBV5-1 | CASSWGRGPGTDTQYF | TGCGCCAGCAGCTGGGGGAGGGGGCCGGGCACAGATACGCAGTATTTT
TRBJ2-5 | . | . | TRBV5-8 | CASSLVTLQETQYF | TGTGCCAGCAGCTTGGTAACGCTTCAAGAGACCCAGTACTTC
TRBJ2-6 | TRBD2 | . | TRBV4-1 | CASSTRYGGRATGANVLTF | TGCGCCAGCAGCACCCGTTATGGCGGGAGGGCCACTGGGGCCAACGTCCTGACTTTC
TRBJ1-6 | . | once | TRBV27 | CASTPLGGDNSPLHF | TGTGCCAGCACCCCTCTTGGGGGAGATAATTCACCCCTCCACTTT
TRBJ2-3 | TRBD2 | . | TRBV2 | CASSPQAGSTDTQYF | TGTGCCAGCAGTCCACAAGCGGGGAGTACAGATACGCAGTATTTT
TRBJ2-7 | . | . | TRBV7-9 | CASSFLLGPYEQYF | TGTGCCAGCAGCTTTCTCTTGGGGCCCTACGAGCAGTACTTC
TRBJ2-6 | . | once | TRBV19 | CASIPTGGANVLTF | TGTGCCAGTATCCCCACCGGGGGGGCCAACGTCCTGACTTTC
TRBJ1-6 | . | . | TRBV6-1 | CASSESAGQNSPLHF | TGTGCCAGCAGTGAATCTGCAGGCCAAAATTCACCCCTCCACTTT
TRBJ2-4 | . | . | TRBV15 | CATSRDRGETAKNIQYF | TGTGCCACCAGCAGAGATCGAGGAGAGACGGCCAAAAACATTCAGTACTTC
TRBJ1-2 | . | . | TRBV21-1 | CANPDLYGYTF | TGTGCCAACCCGGACCTCTATGGCTACACCTTC
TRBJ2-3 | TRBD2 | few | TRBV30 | CAWSVLAATDTQYF | TGTGCCTGGAGTGTACTAGCGGCCACAGATACGCAGTATTTT
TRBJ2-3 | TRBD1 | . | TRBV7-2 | CASSLDRGTDTQYF | TGTGCCAGCAGCTTGGACAGGGGAACGGATACGCAGTATTTT